This TCR beta chain was retrieved from a study of blood T cell repertoires in COVID-19. On the study more broadly: Samples taken during acute and convalescent COVID-19 were collected in the United States, Italy and Spain.

A few counts support this clone. The J segment lost 8 bases and the V segment lost 4 bases, leaving 8 bases of the junction unmatched. This CDR3 contains 15 residues. From germline, CDR1 is LNHDA and CDR2 SQIVND (reference sequence). Profiling relied on immunoSEQ multiplex PCR, and the TCRdb table lists in-frame clones only, not all of them. Of a few hundred thousand clones listed, roughly 86% are singletons. The receptor was derived from a woman aged 45-65 years with acute or convalescent COVID-19. Sequenced input: peripheral blood. This chain joins TRBV19 and TRBJ1-4; the match to TRBD1 covers 9 bases. CDR3 region: CASSTGQGIREKLFF. Written as DNA, the CDR3 is TGTGCCAGTAGTACGGGACAGGGTATTAGGGAAAAACTGTTTTTT.